The following is a T cell receptor beta chain sequence with its context. The protocol was immunoSEQ multiplex PCR, while the TCRdb copy is restricted to in-frame clones and leaves out a portion. The sample shows about 83,000 clones, 86% of them seen only once. This specimen belongs to a study of blood T cell repertoires in COVID-19. On the study more broadly: Acute and convalescent COVID-19 specimens originated in the United States, Italy and Spain.

The sequence came from a man aged 50-60 years with active COVID-19. Material: peripheral blood.

Here the CDR3 reads CASSLLQDKHGYTF. CDR3 nucleotide sequence: TGTGCCAGCAGCTTATTACAGGACAAGCATGGCTACACCTTC. The chain couples TRBV7-9 to TRBJ1-2, with D maybe TRBD1 (5 bases). The length of the CDR3 is 14 residues. Per germline, CDR1 SEHNR and CDR2 FQNEAQ (reference sequence). Deletions cut 2 bases from V and 6 bases from J, with 13 bases between.